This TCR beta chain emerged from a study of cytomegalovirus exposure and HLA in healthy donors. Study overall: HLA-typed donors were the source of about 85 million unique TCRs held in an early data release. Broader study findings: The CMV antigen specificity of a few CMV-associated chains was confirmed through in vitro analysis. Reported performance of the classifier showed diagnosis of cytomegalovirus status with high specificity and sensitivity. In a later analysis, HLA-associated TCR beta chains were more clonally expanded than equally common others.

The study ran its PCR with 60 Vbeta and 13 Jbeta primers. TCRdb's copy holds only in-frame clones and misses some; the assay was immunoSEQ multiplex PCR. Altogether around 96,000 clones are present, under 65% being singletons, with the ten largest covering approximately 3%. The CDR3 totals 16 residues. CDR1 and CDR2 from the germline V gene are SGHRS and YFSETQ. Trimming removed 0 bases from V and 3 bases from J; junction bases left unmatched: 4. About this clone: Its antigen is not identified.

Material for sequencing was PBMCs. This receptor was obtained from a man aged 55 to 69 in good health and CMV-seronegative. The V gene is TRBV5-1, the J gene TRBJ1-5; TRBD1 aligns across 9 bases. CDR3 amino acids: CASSLGGTGTNQPQHF. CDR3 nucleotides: TGCGCCAGCAGCTTGGGAGGGACAGGGACCAATCAGCCCCAGCATTTT.